This T cell receptor (beta chain) comes out of a study of neurological immune-mediated disorders. The sample holds many counts of this clonotype. The CDR3 contains 14 residues. CDR1 is DFQATT and CDR2 is SNEGSKA in the germline V gene (reference sequence). Trimming stripped 5 bases from V and 5 bases from J, with 18 bases between. TCRdb used MiXCR to reprocess the 5' RACE reads, holding one entry per CDR3 protein. The data hold some 70,000 distinct CDR3 sequences, with less than 5.5% observed a single time. The sequenced sample was PBMCs. The chain has TRBV20-1 and TRBJ1-1; D might be TRBD1 (6 bases). The TCR comes from a man younger than 45 with multiple sclerosis. The DNA for the CDR3 is TGCAGTGCTCCCGAGGGGGGGATTGGGACTGAAGCTTTCTTT. Its protein product is CSAPEGGIGTEAFF.